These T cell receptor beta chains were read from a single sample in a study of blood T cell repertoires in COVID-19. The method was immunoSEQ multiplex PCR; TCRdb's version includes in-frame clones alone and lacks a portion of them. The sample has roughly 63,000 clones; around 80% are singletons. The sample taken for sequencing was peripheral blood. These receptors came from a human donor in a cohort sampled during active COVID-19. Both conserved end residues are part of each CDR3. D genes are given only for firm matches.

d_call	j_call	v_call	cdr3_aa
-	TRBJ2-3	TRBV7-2	CASSSTTTRTDTQYF
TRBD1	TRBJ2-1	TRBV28	CASTKTGTGGRGEQFF
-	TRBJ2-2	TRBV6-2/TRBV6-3	CASSSTRLTGRTNTGELFF
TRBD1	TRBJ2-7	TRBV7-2	CASSLKLRGQGRVYEQYF
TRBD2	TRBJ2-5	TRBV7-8	CASSPTVLAGGLETQYF
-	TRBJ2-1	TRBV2	CASSEVRAWNEQFF
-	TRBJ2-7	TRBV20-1	CSASSPETYEQYF
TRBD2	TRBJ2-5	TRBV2	CASSGTSGYQETQYF
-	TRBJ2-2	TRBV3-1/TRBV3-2	CASNLRRPRCGFGELFF
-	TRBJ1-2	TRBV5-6	CASADREEGYTF
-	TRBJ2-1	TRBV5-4	CASSSTNNEQFF
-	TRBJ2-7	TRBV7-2	CASSLEVYEQYF
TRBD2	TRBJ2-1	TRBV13	CASSLLGEGNEQFF
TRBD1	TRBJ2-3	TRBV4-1	CASSLNPTGETQYF
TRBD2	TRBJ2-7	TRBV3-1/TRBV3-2	CASSVTGGNSYEQYF